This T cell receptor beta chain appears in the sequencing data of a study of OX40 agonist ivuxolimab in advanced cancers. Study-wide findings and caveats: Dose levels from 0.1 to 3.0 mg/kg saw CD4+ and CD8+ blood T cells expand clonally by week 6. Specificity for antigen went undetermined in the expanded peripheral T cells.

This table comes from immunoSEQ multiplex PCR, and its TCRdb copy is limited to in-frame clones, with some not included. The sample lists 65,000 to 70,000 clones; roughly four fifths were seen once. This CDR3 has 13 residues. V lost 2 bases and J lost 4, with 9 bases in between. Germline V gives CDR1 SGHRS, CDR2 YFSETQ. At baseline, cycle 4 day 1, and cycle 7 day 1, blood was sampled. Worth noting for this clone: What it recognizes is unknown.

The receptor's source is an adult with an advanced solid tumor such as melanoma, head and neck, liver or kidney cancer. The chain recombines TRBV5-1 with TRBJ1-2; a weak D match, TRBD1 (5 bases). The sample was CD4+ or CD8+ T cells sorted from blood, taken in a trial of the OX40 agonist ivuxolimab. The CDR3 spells CASSFGRAYGYTF. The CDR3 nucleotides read TGCGCCAGCAGCTTCGGCAGGGCCTATGGCTACACCTTC.